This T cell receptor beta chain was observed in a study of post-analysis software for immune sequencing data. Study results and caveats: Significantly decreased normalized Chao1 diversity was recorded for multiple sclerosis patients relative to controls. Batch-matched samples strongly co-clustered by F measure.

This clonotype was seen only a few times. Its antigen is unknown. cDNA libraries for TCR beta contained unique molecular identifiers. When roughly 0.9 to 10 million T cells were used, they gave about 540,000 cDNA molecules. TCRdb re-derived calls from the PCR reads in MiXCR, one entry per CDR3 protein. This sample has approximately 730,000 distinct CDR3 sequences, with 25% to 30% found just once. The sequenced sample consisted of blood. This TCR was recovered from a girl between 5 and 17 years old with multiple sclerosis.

For the CDR3, the DNA is TGCAGCGTTGGTCGGTCGGGCCCCCCAGATACGCAGTATTTT. Its protein is CSVGRSGPPDTQYF. V usage is TRBV29-1 and J usage is TRBJ2-3, with D unclear. In germline, CDR1 is SQVTM, CDR2 ANQGSEA. The V and J ends lost 4 bases and 4 bases respectively, with 15 bases between them. CDR3 length: 14 amino acids.